This section outlines one T cell receptor (beta chain) sequence together with its context. TCRdb independently ran MiXCR on the 5' RACE reads; one entry per CDR3 protein. The sample has around 500,000 distinct CDR3 sequences, 18% seen once; the top ten hold approximately 13%. Germline trimming cut 1 base from V and 4 bases from J; bases unmatched to any gene: 8. CDR1 SGHRS and CDR2 YFSETQ come from the germline V gene. The CDR3 runs 17 residues. These data originate in a study of T-cell memory formation after mild COVID-19. The sequenced material came from PBMCs or a T cell subset sorted from them (not recorded which). V gene TRBV5-1 combines with J gene TRBJ2-2; 9 bases map to TRBD1. The source of this sequence is an adult woman who had mild COVID-19 (a few samples of this study predate the infection). Cell type and time point are not known. The CDR3 bases are TGCGCCAGCAGCTTGTACTGGGGGACAGGGTCCACCGGGGAGCTGTTTTTT. Protein: CASSLYWGTGSTGELFF. The full variable domain, with the rest looked up from reference TRBV5-1 and TRBJ2-2, is KAGVTQTPRYLIKTRGQQVTLSCSPISGHRSVSWYQQTPGQGLQFLFEYFSETQRNKGNFPGRFSGRQFSNSRSEMNVSTLELGDSALYLCASSLYWGTGSTGELFFGEGSRLTVL.